A selection of T cell receptor beta chains follows, all from one sample in a study of prognosis after radiotherapy for stage I lung cancer. One entry per CDR3 protein results from TCRdb running MiXCR on the multiplex PCR reads. The table has around 51,000 distinct CDR3 sequences, about 37% seen once; the top ten hold under 9.5%. Sequencing used PBMCs, obtained before or after stereotactic body radiation therapy (not recorded which). The receptors were sampled from a donor aged 50 or older with non-small cell lung cancer. The CDR3 runs from the conserved cysteine through the conserved F or W. Each record gives: clone size, D gene, V gene, J gene, CDR3 protein, CDR3 DNA. The D gene is left open where the match is weak. Not every row has a clone size; where given, it reads once, few, many or a size class.

size: many
D: NA
V: TRBV7-8
J: TRBJ1-1
CDR3: CASSLGPPGVGTEAFF
DNA: TGTGCCAGCAGCTTAGGTCCGCCGGGGGTAGGCACTGAAGCTTTCTTT

size: NA
D: NA
V: TRBV7-2
J: TRBJ1-1
CDR3: CASSPSTIEAFF
DNA: TGTGCCAGCAGCCCTTCAACAATTGAAGCTTTCTTT

size: few
D: TRBD1
V: TRBV19
J: TRBJ2-7
CDR3: CVSRKTGTGNYEQYF
DNA: TGTGTCAGTAGAAAAACCGGGACAGGGAATTACGAGCAGTACTTC

size: NA
D: NA
V: TRBV6-2/TRBV6-3
J: TRBJ2-7
CDR3: CATSYSEIEQVNEQYF
DNA: TGCGCCACCAGTTACTCCGAGATTGAACAGGTGAACGAGCAGTACTTC

size: NA
D: TRBD2
V: TRBV7-2
J: TRBJ2-1
CDR3: CASSRAGRSSYNEEFF
DNA: TGTGCCAGCAGCAGAGCGGGGAGGAGCTCCTACAATGAGGAGTTCTTC

size: once
D: NA
V: TRBV20-1
J: TRBJ2-6
CDR3: CSDSPDAYSGYGANVLTF
DNA: TGCAGTGATAGCCCGGACGCCTACTCAGGCTATGGGGCCAACGTCCTGACTTTC

size: NA
D: TRBD1
V: TRBV20-1
J: TRBJ2-1
CDR3: CSARDKGTGISEQFF
DNA: TGCAGTGCTAGAGATAAGGGGACAGGAATTAGTGAGCAGTTCTTC

size: many
D: NA
V: TRBV3-1
J: TRBJ1-1
CDR3: CASSQQGEYTEAFF
DNA: TGTGCCAGCAGCCAGCAGGGAGAGTACACTGAAGCTTTCTTT

size: many
D: TRBD1
V: TRBV28
J: TRBJ1-2
CDR3: CASSPNRGNGYTF
DNA: TGTGCCAGCAGTCCTAACAGGGGAAATGGCTACACCTTC

size: NA
D: TRBD1
V: TRBV18
J: TRBJ2-7
CDR3: CASSRGQGNIEQYF
DNA: TGTGCCAGCTCACGGGGACAGGGGAATATCGAGCAGTACTTC

size: many
D: TRBD2
V: TRBV28
J: TRBJ2-1
CDR3: CASSSLEPGLAGRNEQFF
DNA: TGTGCCAGCAGTTCCCTCGAGCCGGGACTAGCGGGACGCAATGAGCAGTTCTTC

size: many
D: TRBD1
V: TRBV24-1
J: TRBJ2-7
CDR3: CATSGGGQGQNEQYF
DNA: TGTGCCACCAGTGGAGGGGGACAGGGGCAGAACGAGCAGTACTTC

size: many
D: NA
V: TRBV5-1
J: TRBJ2-3
CDR3: CASSLEQPSTDTQYF
DNA: TGCGCCAGCAGCTTGGAACAACCTAGCACAGATACGCAGTATTTT

size: once
D: NA
V: TRBV28
J: TRBJ2-7
CDR3: CAIRLGQPHDDQYF
DNA: TGTGCCATCAGGCTGGGACAACCACATGACGATCAGTACTTC

size: many
D: NA
V: TRBV28
J: TRBJ1-6
CDR3: CASSFGGSHSPLHF
DNA: TGTGCCAGCAGTTTCGGCGGGTCTCATTCACCCCTCCACTTT

size: many
D: TRBD2
V: TRBV7-2
J: TRBJ2-3
CDR3: CASSSGAGGTDTQYF
DNA: TGTGCCAGCAGCTCGGGCGCGGGAGGAACAGATACGCAGTATTTT

size: NA
D: TRBD1
V: TRBV19
J: TRBJ1-4
CDR3: CASSMRQGGNEKLFF
DNA: TGTGCCAGTAGTATGAGACAGGGGGGGAATGAAAAACTGTTTTTT